One sample yielded the 3 T cell receptor beta chains listed below, sequenced in a study of blood T cell repertoires in COVID-19. TCRdb's copy holds only in-frame clones and misses some; the assay was immunoSEQ multiplex PCR. This repertoire shows 200,000 to 250,000 clones, about 85% found once; its top ten account for under 4%. The source material was peripheral blood. These receptor sequences come from a man aged 18 to 30 with active or convalescent COVID-19.

The chain employs TRBV24-1 and TRBJ2-5, with TRBD1 as a possible D gene (6 bases). This CDR3 is 13 amino acids long. The germline V gene encodes CDR1 KGHDR and CDR2 SFDVKD. Between the trimmed V and J ends, which lost 6 bases and 2 bases, there was a span of 9 bases. CDR3 residues: CATSLDRQETQYF. The CDR3 DNA reads TGTGCCACCAGTCTGGACAGACAAGAGACCCAGTACTTC.

The V gene is TRBV6-5, the J gene TRBJ2-7; possibly TRBD1 for D (7 bases). The CDR3 consists of 16 residues. Trimming removed 4 bases at V and 7 bases at J, with 23 bases between. Germline values: CDR1 MNHEY, CDR2 SVGAGI. This CDR3 reads CASSSSGGTAGGEQYF. The CDR3 DNA reads as TGTGCCAGCAGTTCCTCCGGAGGGACAGCCGGTGGAGAGCAGTACTTC.

This chain joins TRBV7-2 and TRBJ2-7; 7 bases line up with TRBD1. CDR3 size: 15 residues. The germline V gene has CDR1 SGHTA and CDR2 FQGNSA. J gave up 0 bases and V 5 bases, and 7 bases lay outside the gene matches. The DNA of the CDR3 is TGTGCCAGCAGCGCAGCCGGGACAGCCTCCTACGAGCAGTACTTC. Translated, it gives CASSAAGTASYEQYF.